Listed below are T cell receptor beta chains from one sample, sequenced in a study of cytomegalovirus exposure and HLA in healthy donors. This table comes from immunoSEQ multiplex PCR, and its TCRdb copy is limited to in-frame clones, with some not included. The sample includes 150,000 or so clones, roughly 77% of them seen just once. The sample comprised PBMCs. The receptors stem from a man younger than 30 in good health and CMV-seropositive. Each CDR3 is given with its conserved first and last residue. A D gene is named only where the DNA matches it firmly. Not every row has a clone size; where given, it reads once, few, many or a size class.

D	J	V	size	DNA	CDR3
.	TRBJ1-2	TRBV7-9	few	TGTGCCAGCAGCTCCCGGGGAGGCTACACCTTC	CASSSRGGYTF
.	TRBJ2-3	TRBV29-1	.	TGCAGCGCTACTAGGCCGAGCACAGATACGCAGTATTTT	CSATRPSTDTQYF
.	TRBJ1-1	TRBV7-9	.	TGTGCCAGCAGCTTTTGGTTGGAGGCCCCCATATCCGAAGCTTTCTTT	CASSFWLEAPISEAFF
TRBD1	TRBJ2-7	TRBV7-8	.	TGTGCCAGCAGCTTAGAGAGGGGACAGTTCTACGAGCAGTACTTC	CASSLERGQFYEQYF
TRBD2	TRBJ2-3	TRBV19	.	TGTGCCACAACGCCGCTAGCGGTAAGCACAGATACGCAGTATTTT	CATTPLAVSTDTQYF
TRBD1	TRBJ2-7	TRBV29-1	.	TGCAGCGTTGAAGATCCGAAGACAGGGAATGCTTACGAGCAGTACTTC	CSVEDPKTGNAYEQYF
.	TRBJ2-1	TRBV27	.	TGTGCCAGCAGTCGGGTAGCCTACAATGAGCAGTTCTTC	CASSRVAYNEQFF
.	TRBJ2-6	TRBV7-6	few	TGTGCCAGCAGCTTAGCTGCGGGGTCCTTTGGGGCCAACGTCCTGACTTTC	CASSLAAGSFGANVLTF
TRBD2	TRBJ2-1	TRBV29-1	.	TGCAGCGTTCACGGACTAGCGGGTGACGGGGCCAATGAGCAGTTCTTC	CSVHGLAGDGANEQFF
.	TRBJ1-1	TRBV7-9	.	TGTGCCAGCAGCTTCGACAGATCCTCCACTGAAGCTTTCTTT	CASSFDRSSTEAFF
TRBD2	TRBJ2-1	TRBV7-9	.	TGTGCCAGCAGCTTAGGGCTAGCGGGAGGGGGTGGTGAGCAGTTCTTC	CASSLGLAGGGGEQFF
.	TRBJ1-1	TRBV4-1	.	TGCGCCAGCAGCCAAGATCCGAGAATCGACACTGAAGCTTTCTTT	CASSQDPRIDTEAFF
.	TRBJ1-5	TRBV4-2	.	TGTGCCAGCAGCCAAGCCCGGGGCAATCAGCCCCAGCATTTT	CASSQARGNQPQHF
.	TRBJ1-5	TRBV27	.	TGTGCCAGCAGGAGGGGGTCCGACAATCAGCCCCAGCATTTT	CASRRGSDNQPQHF
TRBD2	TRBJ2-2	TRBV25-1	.	TGTGCCAGCAGTGAATTCCTAGCGGGAAGGGGTGGGGAGCTGTTTTTT	CASSEFLAGRGGELFF
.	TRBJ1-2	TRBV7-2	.	TGTGCCAGCAGCTCATACATAACAAAGGGCTACACCTTC	CASSSYITKGYTF
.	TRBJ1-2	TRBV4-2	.	TGTGCCAGCAGCCCAGGACAGCTCTATGGCTACACCTTC	CASSPGQLYGYTF
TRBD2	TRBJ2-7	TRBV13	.	TGTGCCAGCAGCCCGGGACTAGCGGGAGGAAGAGAGCAGTACTTC	CASSPGLAGGREQYF
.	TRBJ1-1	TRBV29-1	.	TGCAGCGGTAAACTAAGGTACAACACTGAAGCTTTCTTT	CSGKLRYNTEAFF
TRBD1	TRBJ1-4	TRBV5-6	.	TGTGCCAGCAGCTTGTTCGGCGAGCCCTCAGGGGGCAAAGGTTGGGTTTTT	CASSLFGEPSGGKGWVF
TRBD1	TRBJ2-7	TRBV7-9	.	TGTTCCAGCAGCCCGCCTCGGGACAGGGGATATGTGCAGTACTTC	CSSSPPRDRGYVQYF
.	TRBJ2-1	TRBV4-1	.	TGCGCCAGCACCTCAGCAGGGACCTACAATGAGCAGTTCTTC	CASTSAGTYNEQFF
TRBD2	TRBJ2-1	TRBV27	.	TGTGCCAGCCGTGTTCGGACTAGCGGGCGTTCCTACAATGAGCAGTTCTTC	CASRVRTSGRSYNEQFF
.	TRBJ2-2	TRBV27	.	TGTGCCAGCAGTTTAAGGGGGGGGACCGGGGAGCTGTTTTTT	CASSLRGGTGELFF
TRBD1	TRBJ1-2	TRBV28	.	TGTGCCAGCAGTGGGGGACAGGGGGTGGGCTACACCTTC	CASSGGQGVGYTF
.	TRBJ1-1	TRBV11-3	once	TGTGCCAGCAGCTTAGGGGGGGACACTGAAGCTTTCTTT	CASSLGGDTEAFF
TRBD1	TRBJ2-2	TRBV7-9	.	TGTGCCAGCAGCGATGGACAGGGGACGAACACCGGGGAGCTGTTTTTT	CASSDGQGTNTGELFF
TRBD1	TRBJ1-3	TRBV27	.	TGTGCCAGCCGACGATCGGGACAGATCTTCTCTGGAAACACCATATATTTT	CASRRSGQIFSGNTIYF
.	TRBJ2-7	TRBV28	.	TGTGCCAGCAGCCTGGACAGCTCCTACGAGCAGTACTTC	CASSLDSSYEQYF
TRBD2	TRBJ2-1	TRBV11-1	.	TGTGCCAGCAGCTTAAGGTTAGCGGGAGCTTACAATGAGCAGTTCTTC	CASSLRLAGAYNEQFF
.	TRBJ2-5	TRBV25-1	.	TGTGCCAGCAGTGTTAAGGAGCGGCGAGAGACCCAGTACTTC	CASSVKERRETQYF
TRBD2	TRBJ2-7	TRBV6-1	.	TGTGCCAGCGGAGGGACTAGCCTAACCTACGAGCAGTACTTC	CASGGTSLTYEQYF
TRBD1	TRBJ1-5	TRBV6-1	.	TGTGCCAGCAGACACCGGGACAGGGGTAACCAGCCCCAGCATTTT	CASRHRDRGNQPQHF
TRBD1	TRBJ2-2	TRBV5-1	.	TGCGCCAGCAGCTTGGAGACAGGGTCCCCGAACACCGGGGAGCTGTTTTTT	CASSLETGSPNTGELFF
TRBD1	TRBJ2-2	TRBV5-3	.	TGTGCCAGAAGCTTGGAAGGGGGCGGGGGGGAGCTGTTTTTT	CARSLEGGGGELFF
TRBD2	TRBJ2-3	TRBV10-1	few	TGCGCCAGGAGAAGCGGGAGACCCACAGATACGCAGTATTTT	CARRSGRPTDTQYF
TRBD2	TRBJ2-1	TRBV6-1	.	TGTGCCAGCAGTGAAGTTCAGGGACTAGCGGCCACCTACCTTCGCTCCTACAATGAGCAGTTCTTC	CASSEVQGLAATYLRSYNEQFF
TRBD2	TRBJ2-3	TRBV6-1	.	TGTGCCAGCAGTTTCACTAGCGGGACCACAGATACGCAGTATTTT	CASSFTSGTTDTQYF
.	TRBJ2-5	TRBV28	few	TGTGCCAGCAGTTTAGGGGGGATGCCCCAAGAGACCCAGTACTTC	CASSLGGMPQETQYF
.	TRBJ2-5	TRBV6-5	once	TGTGCCAGCAGTCCCGGGGGGCTGCGGGAGACCCAGTACTTC	CASSPGGLRETQYF
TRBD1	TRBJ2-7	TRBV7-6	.	TGTGCCAGCAGCTTAGCGGTGGACAGGGGAATCCACGAGCAGTACTTC	CASSLAVDRGIHEQYF
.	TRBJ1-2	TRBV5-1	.	TGCGCCAGCAGCTTGAGGGGACAAAGAAACTATGGCTACACCTTC	CASSLRGQRNYGYTF
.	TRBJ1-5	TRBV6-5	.	TGTGCCAGCAGGCTCCGACAGTATAGCAATCAGCCCCAGCATTTT	CASRLRQYSNQPQHF
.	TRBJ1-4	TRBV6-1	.	TGTGCCAGCAGTGAAATCGGCCTAGATTCAACCCAAAATGAAAAACTGTTTTTT	CASSEIGLDSTQNEKLFF
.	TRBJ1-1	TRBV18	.	TGTGCCAGCTCACAAGCCGCGGGGTTCACTGAAGCTTTCTTT	CASSQAAGFTEAFF
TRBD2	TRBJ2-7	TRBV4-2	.	TGTGCCAGCAGCCAGGAAAGCGGGACTCCTGGAAAGGAAGGGCAGTACTTC	CASSQESGTPGKEGQYF
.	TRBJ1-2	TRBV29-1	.	TGCAGCGTTGAATCCGGGGTGGACTATGGCTACACCTTC	CSVESGVDYGYTF
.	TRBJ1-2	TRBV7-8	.	TGTGCCAGCAGCTTTTGGGTTACCGACACATACACCTTC	CASSFWVTDTYTF
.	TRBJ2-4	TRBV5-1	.	TGCGCCAGTGAAACAGGCGCAGGGGCCAAAAACATTCAGTACTTC	CASETGAGAKNIQYF
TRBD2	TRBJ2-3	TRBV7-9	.	TGTGCCAGCAGCTCGTTGACTAGCGCAAGCACAGATACGCAGTATTTT	CASSSLTSASTDTQYF
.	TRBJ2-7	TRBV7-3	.	TGTGCCAGCAGCTTATCCCCAGCGGGCGAGCAGTACTTC	CASSLSPAGEQYF